The present T cell receptor beta chain was sequenced within a study of cytomegalovirus exposure and HLA in healthy donors. Study-level points and caveats: The authors confirmed in vitro that a few CMV-associated chains were specific for CMV antigens. Subsequent analysis revealed that first-cohort TCR clusters tended to co-occur in the roughly 120 validation repertoires.

Trimming cost V 0 bases and J 4 bases, with 3 bases left between them. Germline lookup yields CDR1 MGHRA and CDR2 YSYEKL. The CDR3 has 13 amino acids. Libraries were prepared by immunoSEQ multiplex PCR; TCRdb keeps only in-frame clonotypes and omits some of them. Seen here are about 64,000 clones, roughly 94% observed once, and the top ten hold 5.5% to 7.5%. With regard to this clone: Its specificity is unknown.

The specimen sequenced was PBMCs. The chain uses TRBV4-1 and TRBJ1-4; D remains unclear. The TCR originated in a woman younger than 35 in good health and CMV-seropositive. The CDR3 bases are TGCGCCAGCAGCCAAGACCGTAATGAAAAACTGTTTTTT. Translated, it gives CASSQDRNEKLFF.